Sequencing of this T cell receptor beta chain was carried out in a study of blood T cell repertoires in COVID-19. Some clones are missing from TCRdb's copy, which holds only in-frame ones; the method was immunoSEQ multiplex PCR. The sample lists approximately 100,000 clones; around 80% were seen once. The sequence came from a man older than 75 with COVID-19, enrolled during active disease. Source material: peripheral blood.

CDR3 residues: CASSQSAVNTQYF. The CDR3, as DNA: TGTGCCAGCAGCCAAAGCGCAGTAAATACGCAGTATTTT. The rearrangement uses TRBV3-1 (or the pseudogene TRBV3-2) and TRBJ2-3, with D unresolved. Trimming cost V 2 bases and J 7 bases, with 10 bases left between them. The germline V gene encodes CDR1 LGHDT and CDR2 YNNKEL (reference sequence). The CDR3 covers 13 residues.